The 19 T cell receptor beta chains below come from one sample, sequenced in a study of T cell responses to AZD1222 COVID-19 vaccine. Sequencing used immunoSEQ multiplex PCR; TCRdb keeps in-frame clones, though not all of them. The profile shows approximately 150,000 clones, 85% to 95% of them singletons. Here the sequenced sample was peripheral blood, taken after recovery from COVID-19. The receptor set was obtained from an adult who had recovered from COVID-19.

V and J are TRBV5-5 and TRBJ2-1; D uncertain. Trimming removed 4 bases from V and 5 bases from J, with 7 bases in between. CDR3 size: 12 residues. Germline V gives CDR1 SGHKS, CDR2 YYEKEE (reference sequence). CDR3 in amino acids: CASSRIDNEQFF. DNA of the CDR3: TGTGCCAGCAGCCGCATCGACAATGAGCAGTTCTTC.

The rearrangement uses TRBV5-1 and TRBJ1-1, with 7 bases that match TRBD1. The CDR3 spans 14 residues. Trimming removed 6 bases from V and 4 bases from J; junction bases left unmatched: 9. Germline V lookup: CDR1 SGHRS, CDR2 YFSETQ. The CDR3 coding sequence is TGCGCCAGCAACAAAGGGACAGAGGCCACTGAAGCTTTCTTT. This codes for CASNKGTEATEAFF.

V and J are TRBV28 and TRBJ2-7; D gene unclear. Looked up from germline, CDR1 is MDHEN and CDR2 is SYDVKM. The V end lost 6 bases, the J end lost 3 bases, and 6 bases lay between the germline ends. This CDR3 has 11 amino acids. The CDR3 here is CASRRYYEQYF. DNA of the CDR3: TGTGCCAGCAGGAGGTACTACGAGCAGTACTTC.

This clone was seen more than once but under ten times. This chain uses TRBV2 with TRBJ1-5; 7 nucleotides match TRBD1. The germline V gene encodes CDR1 SNHLY and CDR2 FYNNEI. The CDR3 has 14 residues. J was trimmed by 4 bases and V by 6 bases; bases with no gene match: 6. CDR3 residues: CASSRRGPNQPQHF. Here the CDR3 DNA reads TGTGCCAGCAGCCGAAGGGGGCCGAATCAGCCCCAGCATTTT.

This clone appeared a few times. V is TRBV21-1 and J is TRBJ2-3; the table assigns TRBD2, which was not confirmed against the DNA. TRBV21-1 is designated a pseudogene. There are 16 residues in the CDR3. CDR3 sequence reads: CASSKGASGGTDTQYF. CDR3 bases: TGTGCCAGCAGCAAAGGGGCTAGCGGAGGCACAGATACGCAGTATTTT.

The V call is TRBV9, the J call TRBJ1-6; D might be TRBD1 (5 bases). Trimming cost V 0 bases and J 8 bases, with 12 bases left between them. CDR3 length equals 15 residues. Germline CDR1 SGDLS, CDR2 YYNGEE. The CDR3 DNA is TGTGCCAGCAGCGTAGACGGCAGGGAGGATTCACCCCTCCACTTT. Residues: CASSVDGREDSPLHF. Complete variable domain (other parts from reference TRBV9 and TRBJ1-6): DSGVTQTPKHLITATGQRVTLRCSPRSGDLSVYWYQQSLDQGLQFLIQYYNGEERAKGNILERFSAQQFPDLHSELNLSSLELGDSALYFCASSVDGREDSPLHFGNGTRLTVT.

The DNA for the CDR3 is TGTGCCAGCAGCCGTTTGCCACAGGGGGCGGGTGAGCAGTACTTC. Its translation: CASSRLPQGAGEQYF. V is TRBV7-2 and J is TRBJ2-7; TRBD1 agrees at 9 bases. With 5 bases clipped from V and 7 bases from J, the junction kept 12 bases outside the gene matches. This CDR3 is built from 15 residues. The germline gives CDR1 SGHTA, CDR2 FQGNSA.

The J gene is TRBJ2-5, the V gene TRBV5-4, with 12 bases fitting TRBD1. Germline values: CDR1 SGHNT, CDR2 YYREEE (reference sequence). The CDR3 totals 15 residues. V trimming: 5 bases; J trimming: 2 bases; junction bases outside the gene matches: 4. CDR3: CASRPGQGAQETQYF. The CDR3 DNA reads TGTGCCAGCAGACCGGGACAGGGGGCTCAAGAGACCCAGTACTTC.

The chain is built from TRBV20-1 and TRBJ1-6, with a weak D call TRBD1 (5 bases). The CDR3 runs 16 residues. V shed 3 bases and J shed 6 bases, with 18 bases lying between them. Germline assignment: CDR1 DFQATT and CDR2 SNEGSKA (reference sequence). CDR3 DNA: TGCAGTGCTAGTTCTCGGGGGGTTCTGGCTAATTCACCCCTCCACTTT. Amino acids: CSASSRGVLANSPLHF.

This chain connects TRBV2 to TRBJ2-1; 9 nucleotides line up with TRBD1. The germline CDR1 and CDR2 sequences are SNHLY and FYNNEI. The ends lost 8 bases at V and 4 bases at J; junction bases unmatched: 0. The CDR3 is 12 residues long. In DNA form, the CDR3 reads TGTGCCAGCGGACAGGGGTACAATGAGCAGTTCTTC. Translating gives CASGQGYNEQFF.

The chain uses TRBV10-2 and TRBJ1-2; maybe TRBD1 (5 bases). The ends were cut back, 6 bases at V and 8 bases at J, with 13 bases in the middle. The length of the CDR3 is 12 residues. Germline-derived CDR1 and CDR2 are WSHSY and SAAADI. CDR3 in DNA: TGCGCCAGCAGGCAGGGAACGGAGGGCTACACCTTC. Translation gives CASRQGTEGYTF.

The CDR3 here is CASSLIPETQYF. CDR3 nucleotides: TGTGCCAGCAGCTTGATCCCCGAGACCCAGTACTTC. The chain joins TRBV5-4 to TRBJ2-5; D ambiguous. The germline CDR1 and CDR2 sequences are SGHNT and YYREEE (reference sequence). V dropped 1 base and J dropped 5 bases, with 6 bases sitting between them. This CDR3 region has 12 residues.

The rearrangement uses TRBV9 and TRBJ1-2; D gene ambiguous. The CDR3 length is 14 residues. From germline, CDR1 is SGDLS and CDR2 YYNGEE. Deletions cut 4 bases from V and 2 bases from J, with 12 bases between. This CDR3 reads CASSPHQGNYGYTF. In DNA form, the CDR3 reads TGTGCCAGCAGCCCACACCAAGGAAACTATGGCTACACCTTC.

The chain carries TRBV10-2 and TRBJ2-2; 9 nucleotides line up with TRBD1. Per germline, CDR1 WSHSY and CDR2 SAAADI. The CDR3 runs to 15 residues. V lost 8 bases and J lost 6; bases outside the gene matches: 10. CDR3: CASGKGQGIPGELFF. CDR3 in DNA: TGCGCCAGCGGAAAGGGACAGGGTATTCCCGGGGAGCTGTTTTTT.

This chain uses TRBV27 with TRBJ2-7, with D tentatively TRBD1 (5 bases). The V and J ends lost 0 bases and 4 bases respectively, with 22 bases between them. This CDR3 contains 18 residues. Germline V lookup: CDR1 MNHEY, CDR2 SMNVEV (reference sequence). The CDR3 spells CASSLSPLRQGVRYEQYF. The CDR3 nucleotides read TGTGCCAGCAGTTTATCCCCCCTTCGGCAGGGTGTTAGGTACGAGCAGTACTTC.

In its sample, this clone was seen once. J is TRBJ1-3 and V is TRBV18, with a tentative D call TRBD1 (6 bases). With 2 bases removed from V and 0 bases from J, the gap between germline ends came to 17 bases. Germline CDR1 and CDR2: KGHSH and LQKENI. This CDR3 spans 18 amino acids. This chain's CDR3 is CASSPVQGPRGSGNTIYF. The CDR3 nucleotides are TGTGCCAGCTCACCAGTTCAGGGGCCACGCGGCTCTGGAAACACCATATATTTT.

V usage is TRBV7-3 and J usage is TRBJ2-1, with 8 bases identical to TRBD2. Per the germline V gene, CDR1 is SGHTA and CDR2 is FQGTGA. This CDR3 region has 20 residues. V was clipped by 5 bases and J by 0 bases; unmatched bases: 18. CDR3 sequence (DNA): TGTGCCAGCAGCCCCGTCGGTGGATCGGGAGGGGTAAGCTCCTACAATGAGCAGTTCTTC. This translates into CASSPVGGSGGVSSYNEQFF. The variable domain in full, completed from reference TRBV7-3 and TRBJ2-1, reads GAGVSQTPSNKVTEKGKYVELRCDPISGHTALYWYRQSLGQGPEFLIYFQGTGAADDSGLPNDRFFAVRPEGSVSTLKIQRTERGDSAVYLCASSPVGGSGGVSSYNEQFFGPGTRLTVL.

On this clone itself: The identical CDR3 is also encoded by other nucleotide sequences in the sample. The V gene is TRBV18, the J gene TRBJ1-2, with D hard to call. There are 12 residues in the CDR3. The germline V and J ends were trimmed by 3 bases and 2 bases, with 4 bases remaining between them. Germline V CDR1 and CDR2: KGHSH, LQKENI. The DNA of the CDR3 is TGTGCCAGCTCACCCCCCAACTATGGCTACACCTTC. Translated, it gives CASSPPNYGYTF.

This clone was observed once. The chain joins TRBV30 to TRBJ2-3, with 8 bases aligning to TRBD2. Germline CDR1 and CDR2: GTSNPN and SVGIG (reference sequence). Trimming cost V 8 bases and J 6 bases; bases outside gene matches: 16. The length of the CDR3 is 15 residues. CDR3 protein: CAHGASGLGADTQYF. The CDR3 bases are TGTGCCCACGGGGCTAGCGGGTTGGGGGCGGATACGCAGTATTTT.